Below are 16 T cell receptor beta chains sequenced from a single sample in a study of blood T cell repertoires in COVID-19. The repertoire was sequenced with immunoSEQ multiplex PCR; TCRdb's copy has only in-frame clones and lacks some. The table has over 80,000 clones, approximately 90% seen once; the top ten hold over 1.5%. Material: peripheral blood. These TCRs come from a man aged 55 to 70 with acute or convalescent COVID-19.

This chain connects TRBV18 to TRBJ2-7, with 9 positions matching TRBD2. CDR1 is KGHSH and CDR2 is LQKENI in the germline V gene. V trimming: 3 bases; J trimming: 7 bases; junction bases outside the gene matches: 4. The CDR3 consists of 13 residues. CDR3 nucleotides: TGTGCCAGCTCACCGACTAGCGGCTTGGAGCAGTACTTC. This encodes CASSPTSGLEQYF.

The CDR3 loop is CASSLEGTGEQPLHF. CDR3 sequence (DNA): TGTGCCAGCAGCTTGGAAGGGACAGGGGAACAACCCCTCCACTTT. This chain joins TRBV5-4 and TRBJ1-6; 10 bases align to TRBD1. V lost 0 bases, J lost 12 bases, and 6 bases stayed unmatched. The CDR3 spans 15 residues. The germline CDR1 and CDR2 sequences are SGHNT and YYREEE (reference sequence).

The V gene is TRBV19, the J gene TRBJ2-3; a possible D gene is TRBD2 (6 bases). In germline, CDR1 is LNHDA, CDR2 SQIVND (reference sequence). This CDR3 is 14 amino acids long. The V end lost 5 bases, the J end lost 0 bases, and 9 bases lay between the germline ends. For the CDR3, the DNA is TGTGCCAGTAGTTATGGGACTAGCACAGATACGCAGTATTTT. It translates to CASSYGTSTDTQYF. The full variable domain, its missing parts supplied by reference TRBV19 and TRBJ2-3, is DGGITQSPKYLFRKEGQNVTLSCEQNLNHDAMYWYRQDPGQGLRLIYYSQIVNDFQKGDIAEGYSVSREKKESFPLTVTSAQKNPTAFYLCASSYGTSTDTQYFGPGTRLTVL.

V usage is TRBV9 and J usage is TRBJ2-7; 12 nucleotides agree with TRBD1. Germline trimming cut 4 bases from V and 5 bases from J; bases unmatched to any gene: 10. The germline CDR1 and CDR2 sequences are SGDLS and YYNGEE. The CDR3 totals 16 residues. CDR3 sequence reads: CASSPLAGQGADEQYF. Here the CDR3 DNA reads TGTGCCAGCAGCCCTCTGGCGGGACAGGGGGCCGACGAGCAGTACTTC. The full variable domain, its missing parts supplied by reference TRBV9 and TRBJ2-7, is DSGVTQTPKHLITATGQRVTLRCSPRSGDLSVYWYQQSLDQGLQFLIQYYNGEERAKGNILERFSAQQFPDLHSELNLSSLELGDSALYFCASSPLAGQGADEQYFGPGTRLTVT.

This clone was detected ten times or more. This same CDR3 is encoded by further DNA sequences in the sample. The chain uses TRBV27 and TRBJ2-7, with D perhaps TRBD1 (6 bases). The CDR3 contains 14 residues. With 2 bases removed from V and 5 bases from J, the gap between germline ends came to 13 bases. Germline V gene data show CDR1 as MNHEY and CDR2 as SMNVEV (reference sequence). CDR3 protein: CASSLGSGGHEQYF. DNA for the CDR3: TGTGCCAGCAGTTTAGGCAGTGGGGGCCACGAGCAGTACTTC.

The rearrangement uses TRBV9 and TRBJ2-3, with a possible D match to TRBD2 (7 bases). Per the germline V gene, CDR1 is SGDLS and CDR2 is YYNGEE. The CDR3 is 17 residues long. V dropped 0 bases and J dropped 1 base, with 15 bases sitting between them. The CDR3 DNA follows: TGTGCCAGCAGCGTAGCGGGGGGCGGAGGGGGCACAGATACGCAGTATTTT. This codes for CASSVAGGGGGTDTQYF. The full variable domain, completed using reference TRBV9 and TRBJ2-3, is DSGVTQTPKHLITATGQRVTLRCSPRSGDLSVYWYQQSLDQGLQFLIQYYNGEERAKGNILERFSAQQFPDLHSELNLSSLELGDSALYFCASSVAGGGGGTDTQYFGPGTRLTVL.

The chain combines TRBV7-9 with TRBJ2-7; tentative D call: TRBD2 (5 bases). The CDR3 runs 13 residues. Germline CDR1 and CDR2: SEHNR and FQNEAQ (reference sequence). V shed 3 bases and J shed 9 bases, with 15 bases lying between them. The CDR3 region is CASSLGPPRGQYF. The CDR3 DNA follows: TGTGCCAGCAGCTTGGGCCCTCCTCGGGGGCAGTACTTC.

Only a few counts were recorded for this clone. CDR3 sequence reads: CASSLAADEKLFF. The CDR3 DNA is TGCGCCAGCAGCTTGGCTGCGGATGAAAAACTGTTTTTT. V usage is TRBV5-1 and J usage is TRBJ1-4; unclear D gene. V dropped 0 bases and J dropped 6 bases, with 6 bases sitting between them. The CDR3 consists of 13 residues. CDR1 is SGHRS and CDR2 is YFSETQ in the germline V gene.

The V and J genes are TRBV7-9 and TRBJ2-2; 7 nucleotides match TRBD1. The CDR3 spans 16 residues. The V gene end was trimmed by 10 bases and the J gene end by 0 bases; junction bases not matched to a gene: 11. Germline assignment: CDR1 SEHNR and CDR2 FQNEAQ (reference sequence). The CDR3 loop reads CATPQGSPSNTGELFF. DNA for the CDR3: TGTGCCACCCCACAGGGGAGCCCATCGAACACCGGGGAGCTGTTTTTT.

This chain joins TRBV11-3 and TRBJ1-3; 7 bases line up with TRBD1. This CDR3 contains 13 residues. Germline lookup yields CDR1 SGHNT and CDR2 YENEEA. V shed 1 base and J 8 bases; nucleotides not matched to a gene: 2. CDR3 in DNA: TGTGCCAGCAGCTTAGTCCAGGGGGACACCATATATTTT. Translated: CASSLVQGDTIYF.

This chain uses TRBV30 with TRBJ1-6; a possible D gene is TRBD1 (5 bases). In germline, CDR1 is GTSNPN, CDR2 SVGIG (reference sequence). CDR3 length: 15 residues. Trimming took off 0 bases at V and 7 bases at J, with 13 bases between the two ends. CDR3 in DNA: TGTGCCTGGAGTGTCGGGCCAGGGTCGAATTCACCCCTCCACTTT. It is translated as CAWSVGPGSNSPLHF.

The J gene is TRBJ2-2, the V gene TRBV24-1, with 8 positions matching TRBD2. Germline-derived CDR1 and CDR2 are KGHDR and SFDVKD. This CDR3 has 16 residues. Germline trimming cut 5 bases from V and 6 bases from J; bases unmatched to any gene: 10. Here the CDR3 reads CATSVSGLAGPGELFF. CDR3 in DNA: TGTGCCACCAGTGTTTCCGGACTAGCCGGCCCCGGGGAGCTGTTTTTT.

The count of this clone is one. The V call is TRBV6-7, the J call TRBJ1-3; 8 nucleotides line up with TRBD1. TRBV6-7 is an ORF for which the function is uncertain. V gave up 5 bases and J gave up 4 bases; unmatched junction bases: 1. This CDR3 spans 13 amino acids. CDR3 DNA sequence: TGTGCCAGCAGTCGGACAGGGGGAAACACCATATATTTT. This encodes CASSRTGGNTIYF.

This rearrangement joins TRBV7-6 to TRBJ2-3; 15 bases map to TRBD2. Per germline, CDR1 SGHVS and CDR2 FNYEAQ. This CDR3 contains 19 residues. J lost 1 base, V lost 5 bases, and 10 bases had no gene match. The CDR3 DNA reads TGTGCCAGCAGCCCCGGGACTAGCGGGAGGCCTCTCGGCACAGATACGCAGTATTTT. Translated: CASSPGTSGRPLGTDTQYF.

The J gene is TRBJ1-5, the V gene TRBV3-1 (or the pseudogene TRBV3-2); D is uncertain. From germline, CDR1 is LGHDT and CDR2 YNNKEL (reference sequence). The germline V and J ends were trimmed by 5 bases and 9 bases, with 14 bases remaining between them. This CDR3 region has 13 residues. Here the CDR3 reads CASSSNHRTPQHF. The CDR3 DNA follows: TGTGCCAGCAGCTCGAACCATAGAACGCCCCAGCATTTT.

The chain carries TRBV29-1 and TRBJ1-5; 11 nucleotides match TRBD1. Germline lookup yields CDR1 SQVTM and CDR2 ANQGSEA. The CDR3 extends over 17 amino acids. J was trimmed by 2 bases and V by 4 bases; bases with no gene match: 10. The CDR3 is CSVVRDRGNEGNQPQHF. The CDR3, as DNA: TGCAGCGTTGTTCGGGACAGGGGGAATGAGGGCAATCAGCCCCAGCATTTT.